Sequencing of this T cell receptor beta chain was carried out in a study of blood T cell repertoires in COVID-19. Study-wide context: Samples taken during acute and convalescent COVID-19 were collected in the United States, Italy and Spain. Sample material is recorded as cDNA or gDNA derived from T cells, B-cell-depleted T cells, or PBMCs.

In the original analysis: Amplified reference gene primers provided the basis for estimating nucleated cell counts. The assay was immunoSEQ multiplex PCR, and TCRdb's table has in-frame clones only and misses some. D and trimming come from the DNA, and the V and J calls and clone size come from that table. The table has about 260,000 clones, around 84% seen once; the top ten hold roughly 5%. During active infection, Seattle patients enrolled and were then monitored through disease. This sequence originates from a woman aged 55-69 years with COVID-19, enrolled during active disease. Specimen: peripheral blood.

CDR3 nucleotide sequence: TGTGCCAGCAGCTTAAACAGGGTGAAGACCGGGGAGCTGTTTTTT. It yields the protein CASSLNRVKTGELFF. This chain links TRBV7-9 with TRBJ2-2; TRBD1 might be the D (6 bases). The germline V and J ends were trimmed by 2 bases and 5 bases, with 12 bases remaining between them. CDR3 length: 15 amino acids. Germline loops: CDR1 SEHNR, CDR2 FQNEAQ (reference sequence).